The source of this T cell receptor beta chain is a study of blood T cell repertoires in COVID-19. For the study at large: Spain, Italy and the United States supplied samples that represented acute and convalescent COVID-19. Sources were T cells, B-cell-depleted T cells, or PBMCs; the material itself was cDNA or gDNA.

The authors' processing: Amplification from reference gene primers served as the basis for estimated nucleated cell counts. Only in-frame clones appear in the TCRdb table, and some are missing; sequencing was by immunoSEQ multiplex PCR. Clone size and V and J calls were adopted from that table, with D and trimming inferred from the DNA. This repertoire shows 300,000 to 400,000 clones, around nine tenths found once; its top ten account for roughly 3.1%. Germline loops: CDR1 SNHLY, CDR2 FYNNEI. Between the trimmed V and J ends, which lost 2 bases and 0 bases, there was a span of 11 bases. The CDR3 has 17 residues.

Sequenced input: peripheral blood. This rearrangement joins TRBV2 to TRBJ1-6; D is possibly TRBD1 (6 bases). The receptor was derived from a human donor in a cohort sampled during active COVID-19. The CDR3 reads CASSELGASSYNSPLHF. CDR3 nucleotides: TGTGCCAGCAGTGAATTGGGGGCGTCCTCCTATAATTCACCCCTCCACTTT.